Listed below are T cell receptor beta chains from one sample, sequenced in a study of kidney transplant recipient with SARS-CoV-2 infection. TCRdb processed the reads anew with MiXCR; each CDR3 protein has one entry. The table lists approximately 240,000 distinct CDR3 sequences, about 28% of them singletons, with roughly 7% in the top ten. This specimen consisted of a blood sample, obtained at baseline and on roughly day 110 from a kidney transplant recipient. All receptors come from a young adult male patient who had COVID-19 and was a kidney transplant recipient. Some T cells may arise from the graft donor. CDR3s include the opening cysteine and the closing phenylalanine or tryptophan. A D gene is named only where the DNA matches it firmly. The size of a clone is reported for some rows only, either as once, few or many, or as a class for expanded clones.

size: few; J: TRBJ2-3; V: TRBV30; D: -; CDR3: CAWTLSGTDTQYF; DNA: TGTGCCTGGACCCTTAGCGGCACAGATACGCAGTATTTT
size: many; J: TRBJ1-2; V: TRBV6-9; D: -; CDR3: CASSLEMPYGKTYGYTF; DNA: TGTGCCAGCAGTTTAGAAATGCCTTACGGAAAGACCTATGGCTACACCTTC
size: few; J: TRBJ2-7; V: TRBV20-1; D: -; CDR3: CSARPEAGRVYEQYF; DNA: TGCAGTGCTCGTCCTGAGGCAGGGCGAGTCTACGAGCAGTACTTC
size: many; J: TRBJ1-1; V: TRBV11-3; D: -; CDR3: CASSPGVGAGTDTEAFF; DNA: TGTGCCAGCAGCCCCGGGGTGGGAGCGGGAACGGACACTGAAGCTTTCTTT
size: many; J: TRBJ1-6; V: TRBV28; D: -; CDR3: CASSGPLGNSPLHF; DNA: TGTGCCAGCAGTGGGCCCCTAGGTAATTCACCCCTCCACTTT
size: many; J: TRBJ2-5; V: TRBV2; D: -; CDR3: CASTLGETQYF; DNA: TGTGCCAGCACCCTTGGGGAGACCCAGTACTTC
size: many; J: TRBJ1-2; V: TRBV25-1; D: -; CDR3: CASSDGKGVGYGYTF; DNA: TGTGCCAGCAGTGATGGAAAGGGGGTTGGCTATGGCTACACCTTC
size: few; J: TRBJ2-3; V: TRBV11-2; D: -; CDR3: CASSSYGTSTDTQYF; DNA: TGTGCCAGCAGCTCATACGGGACAAGCACAGATACGCAGTATTTT
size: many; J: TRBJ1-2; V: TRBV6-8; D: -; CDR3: CASSVRLRSRKTYGYTF; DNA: TGTGCCAGCAGTGTGCGACTACGCTCTAGAAAGACCTATGGCTACACCTTC
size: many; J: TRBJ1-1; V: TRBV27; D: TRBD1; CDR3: CASSFWDRGEAFF; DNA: TGTGCCAGCAGTTTCTGGGACAGAGGTGAAGCTTTCTTT
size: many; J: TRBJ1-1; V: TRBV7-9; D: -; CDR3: CASTDMNTEAFF; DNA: TGTGCCAGCACCGATATGAACACTGAAGCTTTCTTT
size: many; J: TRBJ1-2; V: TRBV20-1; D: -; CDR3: CSARDGRDYGYTF; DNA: TGCAGTGCTAGAGATGGCAGGGACTATGGCTACACCTTC
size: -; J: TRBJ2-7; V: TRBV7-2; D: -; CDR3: CASNSGKWGSSYEQYF; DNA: TGTGCCAGCAACTCAGGAAAGTGGGGCAGCTCCTACGAGCAGTACTTC
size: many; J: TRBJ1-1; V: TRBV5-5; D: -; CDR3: CASSLPGGGNTEAFF; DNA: TGTGCCAGCAGCCTGCCCGGTGGGGGCAACACTGAAGCTTTCTTT
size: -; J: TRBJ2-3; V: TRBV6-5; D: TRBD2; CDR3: CASSERRGDTTDTQYF; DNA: TGTGCCAGCAGCGAACGGCGGGGGGATACCACAGATACGCAGTATTTT
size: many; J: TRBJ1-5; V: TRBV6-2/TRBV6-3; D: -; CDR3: CASSYGVWLGPANQPQHF; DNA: TGTGCCAGCAGTTACGGGGTCTGGCTTGGGCCAGCGAATCAGCCCCAGCATTTT
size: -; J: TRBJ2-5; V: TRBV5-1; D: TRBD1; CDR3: CASSSTGTGASETQYF; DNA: TGCGCCAGCAGCTCGACCGGGACAGGGGCTTCGGAGACCCAGTACTTC
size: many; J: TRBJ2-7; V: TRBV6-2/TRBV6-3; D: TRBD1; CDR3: CASRDRGTLSYEQYF; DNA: TGTGCCAGCAGGGACAGGGGGACCCTCTCCTACGAGCAGTACTTC
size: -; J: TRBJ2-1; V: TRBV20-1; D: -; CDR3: CSATRRRTTDEQFF; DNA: TGCAGTGCCACCCGGAGAAGGACTACAGATGAGCAGTTCTTC
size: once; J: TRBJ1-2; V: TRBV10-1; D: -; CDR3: CASSMGPRSRKAYGYTF; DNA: TGCGCCAGCAGTATGGGCCCAAGATCGCGAAAGGCCTATGGCTACACCTTC
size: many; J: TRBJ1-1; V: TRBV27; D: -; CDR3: CASSLRGDTEAFF; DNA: TGTGCCAGCAGTTTAAGGGGTGACACTGAAGCTTTCTTT
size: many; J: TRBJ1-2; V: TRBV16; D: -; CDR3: CASSDRRVVRKTYGYTF; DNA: TGTGCCAGCAGCGATCGCAGGGTCGTTAGAAAGACCTATGGCTACACCTTC
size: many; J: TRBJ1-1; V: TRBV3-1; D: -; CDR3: CASSSRHPISIRTEAFF; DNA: TGTGCCAGCAGCTCTAGGCATCCCATTTCAATTCGCACTGAAGCTTTCTTT
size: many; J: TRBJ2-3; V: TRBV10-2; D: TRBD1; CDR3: CASRQGADTQYF; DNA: TGCGCCAGCCGACAGGGAGCAGATACGCAGTATTTT
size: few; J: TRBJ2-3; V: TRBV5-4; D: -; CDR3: CASSLVAEDTQYF; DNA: TGTGCCAGCAGCTTGGTAGCGGAAGATACGCAGTATTTT
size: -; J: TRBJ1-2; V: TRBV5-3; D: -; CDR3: CARVSSVVRKTYGYTF; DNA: TGTGCCAGAGTTTCCTCAGTGGTGAGAAAGACCTATGGCTACACCTTC
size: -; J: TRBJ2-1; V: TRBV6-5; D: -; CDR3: CASSYVSGSGRVF; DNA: TGTGCCAGCAGTTACGTCTCTGGCTCTGGTAGAGTCTTC
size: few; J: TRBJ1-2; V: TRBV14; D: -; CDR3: CASSQVESAMAGYTF; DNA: TGTGCCAGCAGCCAAGTCGAATCAGCAATGGCAGGCTACACCTTC
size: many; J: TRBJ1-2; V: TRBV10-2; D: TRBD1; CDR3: CASSRQGAKYEGYTF; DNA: TGCGCCAGCAGTAGACAGGGGGCCAAATACGAGGGCTACACCTTC
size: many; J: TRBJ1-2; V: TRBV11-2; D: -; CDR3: CASSLGRSVTYGYTF; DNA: TGTGCCAGCAGCTTAGGCCGGTCCGTTACCTATGGCTACACCTTC
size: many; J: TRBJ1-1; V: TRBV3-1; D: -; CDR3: CASSAGGPISIRTEAFF; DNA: TGTGCCAGCAGCGCCGGAGGTCCCATTTCAATTCGCACTGAAGCTTTCTTT
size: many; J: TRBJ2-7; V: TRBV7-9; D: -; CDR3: CASSQSSFTAGAPYEQYF; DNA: TGTGCCAGCAGCCAGTCTAGTTTTACGGCGGGGGCCCCCTACGAGCAGTACTTC
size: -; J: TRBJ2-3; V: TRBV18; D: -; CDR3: CASSPSGGGDTQYF; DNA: TGTGCCAGCTCTCCCTCTGGCGGTGGGGATACGCAGTATTTT
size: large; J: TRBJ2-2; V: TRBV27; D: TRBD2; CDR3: CASSPSGRGELFF; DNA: TGTGCCAGCAGTCCTAGCGGACGCGGGGAGCTGTTTTTT
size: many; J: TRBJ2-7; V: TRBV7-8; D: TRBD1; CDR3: CASSLWGTGQGAEQYF; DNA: TGTGCCAGCAGTCTATGGGGAACGGGACAGGGTGCCGAGCAGTACTTC
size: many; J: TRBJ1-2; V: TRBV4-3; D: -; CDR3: CASSQDWEAATNYGYTF; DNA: TGCGCCAGCAGCCAAGATTGGGAGGCAGCTACTAACTATGGCTACACCTTC
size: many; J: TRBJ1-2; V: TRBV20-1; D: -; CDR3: CSAKGPLFRKTYGYTF; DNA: TGCAGTGCTAAGGGACCGCTGTTTCGAAAGACCTATGGCTACACCTTC
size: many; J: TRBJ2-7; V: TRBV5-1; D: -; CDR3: CASRDAYEQYF; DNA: TGCGCCAGCAGGGACGCCTACGAGCAGTACTTC
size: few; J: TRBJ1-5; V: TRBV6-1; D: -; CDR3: CASSEALGGNQPQHF; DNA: TGTGCCAGCAGTGAAGCGCTTGGGGGGAATCAGCCCCAGCATTTT
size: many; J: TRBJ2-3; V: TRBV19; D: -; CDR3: CASSMWRTSTDTQYF; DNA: TGTGCCAGTAGTATGTGGCGGACTAGCACAGATACGCAGTATTTT
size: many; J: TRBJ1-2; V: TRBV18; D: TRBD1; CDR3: CASSPDRDGAYTF; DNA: TGTGCCAGCTCACCGGACAGGGATGGCGCCTACACCTTC
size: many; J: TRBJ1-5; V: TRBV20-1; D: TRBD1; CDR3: CSAPKGARSNQPQHF; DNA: TGCAGTGCACCGAAGGGGGCGCGGAGCAATCAGCCCCAGCATTTT
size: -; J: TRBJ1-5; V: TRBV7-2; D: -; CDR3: CASSLGTVGQPQHF; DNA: TGTGCCAGCAGCTTAGGGACGGTGGGTCAGCCCCAGCATTTT